This TCR beta chain was identified during a study of PD-1 blockade in classical Hodgkin lymphoma. Regarding the study as a whole: CD4+ TCR diversity, unlike CD8+, rose significantly by C4D1.

Concerning this clone: The antigen remains undetermined.

The CDR3 runs to 16 residues. Germline CDR1 reads SGDLS; CDR2 reads YYNGEE. V dropped 4 bases and J dropped 3; count of bases not matched to a gene: 8. Assay used: immunoSEQ multiplex PCR; TCRdb lists only in-frame clones, some missing. The sample records some 93,000 clones, 78% being singletons. As to time point: cycle 4 day 1 (C4D1), after less than 7 weeks of nivolumab. Every patient experienced relapse after autologous stem cell transplantation, and brentuximab vedotin exposure varied. The chain is built from TRBV9 and TRBJ2-3; 10 nucleotides align to TRBD2. The sample consisted of peripheral blood mononuclear cells (PBMCs), taken before the fourth cycle of nivolumab. The source is a human donor with classical Hodgkin lymphoma. The CDR3 is CASSFRAGGPTDTQYF. The DNA for the CDR3 is TGTGCCAGCAGCTTCCGAGCGGGGGGGCCGACAGATACGCAGTATTTT.